This T cell receptor beta chain was captured in a study of cytomegalovirus exposure and HLA in healthy donors. Study-wide findings and caveats: A likely sequencing artifact accounted for one observed cluster of highly shared sequence variants. TCR sequences were mostly rare, though some public TCRs occurred in many donors. Analyzed later, most CMV-associated TCR beta chains appeared HLA-restricted.

PCR was performed using 60 Vbeta and 13 Jbeta primers. Produced via immunoSEQ multiplex PCR; TCRdb's table is partial and in-frame only. Among 150,000 to 200,000 clones listed, roughly 80% were seen once. The CDR3 totals 17 residues. The trim removed 0 bases at V and 7 bases at J, leaving 9 bases unmatched. Germline V gene data show CDR1 as SGHDN and CDR2 as FVKESK. All the people who gave samples were healthy bone marrow donors. As concerns this clone: What it binds is not known.

The sample was PBMCs. The rearrangement uses TRBV14 and TRBJ2-2; 9 bases line up with TRBD2. This receptor was obtained from a man aged 18 to 35 in good health and CMV-seronegative. The CDR3 loop is CASSQDPAGGPVGELFF. The CDR3 nucleotides read TGTGCCAGCAGCCAAGATCCGGCGGGGGGGCCCGTCGGGGAGCTGTTTTTT.